This TCR beta chain was recovered during a study of naive and memory T cell subsets. Both TRBC1 and TRBC2 were covered by a beta constant-region primer of two equimolar oligonucleotides. In TCRdb, the UMI-ligation and nested PCR reads were re-called with MiXCR into one record per CDR3 protein. Counted here are under 150,000 distinct CDR3 sequences, about 17% occurring once; the ten biggest clones make up 0.14%. Findings of the study overall: Naive and memory repertoire findings lacked a ground truth for validation.

On this clonotype itself: The antigen is unknown.

The clonotype comes from a human donor in good health. Sequencing input: naive CD4+ T cells from blood.

The CDR3, as DNA: TGCGCCAGCAGTCAATGCGGGGACAGGGGGCTTACGACACCCCTCCACTTT. Translation: CASSQCGDRGLTTPLHF. The rearrangement uses TRBV23-1 and TRBJ1-6; 12 bases align to TRBD1. TRBV23-1 is recorded as an ORF, its role being uncertain. This CDR3 spans 17 amino acids. V trimming: 1 base; J trimming: 11 bases; junction bases outside the gene matches: 9.